These 23 T cell receptor beta chains came from one sample sequenced in a study of low-dose radiotherapy and immunotherapy resistance in tumors. TRAV- and TRBV-specific primers primed first-strand cDNA, covering alpha and beta chains. The authors ran around 19 PCR cycles to amplify TCRs with a constant-region primer and V-primer adapter. TCRdb itself ran the reads through MiXCR, one entry per CDR3 protein. This table holds about 9,800 distinct CDR3 sequences, roughly two fifths found once. The receptors come from a human donor with advanced metastatic prostate, ovarian, gallbladder or colorectal cancer (not recorded which). This table probably holds off-target reads from a library built for another chain.

This clonotype counts as medium-sized (0.01 to 0.1%). This rearrangement joins TRBV9 to TRBJ2-7; unclear D gene. Germline V gene data show CDR1 as SGDLS and CDR2 as YYNGEE. The germline V and J ends were trimmed by 0 bases and 5 bases, with 3 bases remaining between them. This CDR3 region has 11 residues. This CDR3 is CASSVDHEQYF. DNA of the CDR3: TGTGCCAGCAGCGTAGACCACGAGCAGTACTTC.

The chain carries TRBV7-8 and TRBJ2-3, with D possibly TRBD2 on 6 matching bases. CDR3 length: 16 residues. Germline V gives CDR1 SGHVS, CDR2 FQNEAQ. Trimming stripped 0 bases from V and 2 bases from J, with 12 bases between. For the CDR3, the DNA is TGTGCCAGCAGCTTAGCGCAGCGGGCCTCCACAGATACGCAGTATTTT. Its protein is CASSLAQRASTDTQYF.

V is TRBV6-6 and J is TRBJ2-7, with D perhaps TRBD1 or TRBD2 (5 bases each). CDR3 size: 13 residues. Trimming took 8 bases from V and 4 from J, leaving 15 bases between them. CDR1 MNHNY and CDR2 SVGAGI come from the germline V gene (reference sequence). DNA for the CDR3: TGTGCCAGCCACCCCGGGGCGACTTACGAGCAGTACTTC. Translation: CASHPGATYEQYF.

By proportion, this clonotype is medium-sized (0.01 to 0.1%). The chain links TRBV13 to TRBJ2-2; perhaps D is TRBD1 or TRBD2 (6 bases each). Germline loops: CDR1 PRHDT, CDR2 FYEKMQ (reference sequence). There are 15 residues in the CDR3. V dropped 5 bases and J dropped 3 bases, with 13 bases sitting between them. CDR3 region: CASSPGGGDTGELFF. The CDR3 region has the DNA TGTGCCAGCAGCCCCGGAGGGGGAGACACCGGGGAGCTGTTTTTT.

V and J are TRBV12-3 or TRBV12-4 and TRBJ2-3, with 7 bases that match TRBD2. This CDR3 is built from 16 residues. J gave up 2 bases and V 4 bases, and 9 bases lay outside the gene matches. Here the CDR3 DNA reads TGTGCCAGCAGTTCAGTTGGGGGGGGATTCACAGATACGCAGTATTTT. Protein sequence: CASSSVGGGFTDTQYF.

The V and J genes are TRBV5-5 and TRBJ1-1, with D maybe TRBD1 (5 bases). This CDR3 has 15 residues. Germline V lookup: CDR1 SGHKS, CDR2 YYEKEE (reference sequence). V was cut by 4 bases and J by 7 bases, with 20 bases left in between. The CDR3 protein is CASSDAGGTLVEAFF. The CDR3 region has the DNA TGTGCCAGCAGCGATGCCGGGGGGACTCTGGTTGAAGCTTTCTTT.

The genes are TRBV7-2 and TRBJ2-3; D gene uncertain. This CDR3 region has 11 residues. The germline V gene has CDR1 SGHTA and CDR2 FQGNSA. V dropped 4 bases and J dropped 2 bases, with 1 base sitting between them. The CDR3 DNA sequence: TGTGCCAGCAGCTCCACAGATACGCAGTATTTT. Translated: CASSSTDTQYF.

The V and J genes are TRBV7-9 and TRBJ2-3; D remains unclear. Trimming stripped 3 bases from V and 2 bases from J, with 12 bases between. The CDR3 covers 15 residues. Germline-derived CDR1 and CDR2 are SEHNR and FQNEAQ (reference sequence). CDR3 sequence: CASSFYRSSTDTQYF. The CDR3 DNA sequence: TGTGCCAGCAGCTTTTACCGATCATCCACAGATACGCAGTATTTT.

The rearrangement uses TRBV18 and TRBJ1-5, with D unresolved. The CDR3 contains 14 residues. Trimming stripped 5 bases from V and 0 bases from J, with 8 bases between. CDR1 and CDR2 from the germline V gene are KGHSH and LQKENI. The CDR3 protein is CASSEGYSNQPQHF. The DNA of the CDR3 is TGTGCCAGCTCAGAAGGGTATAGCAATCAGCCCCAGCATTTT.

In this sample, this clonotype turned up a few times. This sequence joins TRBV4-2 and TRBJ1-4; 8 bases line up with TRBD1. There are 14 residues in the CDR3. In germline, CDR1 is LGHNA, CDR2 YNFKEQ. Trimming at V came to 3 bases and at J to 7 bases, leaving 4 bases not matched to a gene. The CDR3 coding sequence is TGTGCCAGCAGCCATAGGACAGGGTTTGAAAAACTGTTTTTT. Amino acid sequence: CASSHRTGFEKLFF.

This clonotype has a handful of counts. This chain uses TRBV2 with TRBJ2-3; TRBD2 matches at 15 bases. Germline CDR1 reads SNHLY; CDR2 reads FYNNEI. V lost 4 bases, J lost 8 bases, and 7 bases stayed unmatched. The CDR3 consists of 16 residues. CDR3 bases: TGTGCCAGCAGTGCCCCCGGGACTAGCGGGGGGCCTACGCAGTATTTT. It encodes CASSAPGTSGGPTQYF.

This chain uses TRBV20-1 with TRBJ2-7; 9 bases align to TRBD2. The ends lost 6 bases at V and 3 bases at J; junction bases unmatched: 9. The germline CDR1 and CDR2 sequences are DFQATT and SNEGSKA (reference sequence). The CDR3 loop spans 14 amino acids. The CDR3 region is CSATGLASRYEQYF. The CDR3 DNA sequence: TGCAGTGCGACGGGACTAGCCTCCCGCTACGAGCAGTACTTC.

This chain links TRBV5-6 with TRBJ2-7; 12 bases map to TRBD2. V shed 1 base and J 3 bases; nucleotides not matched to a gene: 14. The CDR3 totals 19 residues. Germline V gene sequence: CDR1 SGHDT, CDR2 YYEEEE. CDR3 sequence: CASSLLASGRVGAHYEQYF. In DNA form, the CDR3 reads TGTGCCAGCAGCTTGTTGGCTAGCGGGAGGGTCGGGGCCCACTACGAGCAGTACTTC.

This rearrangement joins TRBV6-2 or TRBV6-3 to TRBJ1-1; maybe TRBD1 (5 bases). V lost 0 bases, J lost 3 bases, and 11 bases lay in between. The CDR3 is 15 residues long. Looked up from germline, CDR1 is MNHEY and CDR2 is SVGEGT. CDR3 nucleotide sequence: TGTGCCAGCAGTTACTCGGGGGGGTTGGACACTGAAGCTTTCTTT. Encoded protein: CASSYSGGLDTEAFF.

The sample holds a few counts of this clonotype. The chain employs TRBV12-3 or TRBV12-4 and TRBJ2-2, with 7 bases matching TRBD1. V trimming: 6 bases; J trimming: 0 bases; junction bases outside the gene matches: 4. This CDR3 has 15 residues. The CDR3 DNA reads as TGTGCCAGCAGCAGGGGACAGCCGAACACCGGGGAGCTGTTTTTT. As protein: CASSRGQPNTGELFF.

V usage is TRBV12-3 or TRBV12-4 and J usage is TRBJ2-3; TRBD1 matches at 8 bases. With 5 bases clipped from V and 4 bases from J, the junction kept 5 bases outside the gene matches. This CDR3 comprises 14 residues. The CDR3 DNA is TGTGCCAGCAGTATGCAGGGGGCGGCAGATACGCAGTATTTT. Its translation is CASSMQGAADTQYF.

The chain uses TRBV7-2 and TRBJ1-1, with 11 bases matching TRBD1. Germline CDR1 reads SGHTA; CDR2 reads FQGNSA. The CDR3 spans 15 residues. V lost 1 base, J lost 4 bases, and 2 bases stayed unmatched. Written as DNA, the CDR3 is TGTGCCAGCAGCTTAGTAGGGACAGGGGGCACTGAAGCTTTCTTT. Amino acids: CASSLVGTGGTEAFF.

This rearrangement joins TRBV6-1 to TRBJ2-7; possible D gene TRBD1, 6 bases. Trimming pared 0 bases from V and 6 bases from J, leaving 9 bases between. The CDR3 extends over 13 amino acids. Germline V gene data show CDR1 as MNHNS and CDR2 as SASEGT. In DNA, the CDR3 is TGTGCCAGCAGTGAAGCGAGCAGGGGCGAGCAGTACTTC. The encoded protein is CASSEASRGEQYF.

This clonotype was recorded only once. This chain connects TRBV3-1 to TRBJ2-7; D is uncertain. V lost 0 bases and J lost 5, with 11 bases in between. Germline-derived CDR1 and CDR2 are LGHDT and YNNKEL (reference sequence). CDR3 length: 14 amino acids. The DNA of the CDR3 is TGTGCCAGCAGCCAAGAAAGGCTGTTAGACGAGCAGTACTTC. Its protein product is CASSQERLLDEQYF.

V usage is TRBV18 and J usage is TRBJ1-1; D is unclear. The germline CDR1 and CDR2 sequences are KGHSH and LQKENI. This CDR3 is 15 amino acids long. V lost 5 bases and J lost 0, with 13 bases in between. The CDR3 DNA reads TGTGCCAGCTCAAAGGAGGGCAGGCTGAACACTGAAGCTTTCTTT. It translates to CASSKEGRLNTEAFF. Full variable domain (rest looked up from reference TRBV18 and TRBJ1-1): NAGVMQNPRHLVRRRGQEARLRCSPMKGHSHVYWYRQLPEEGLKFMVYLQKENIIDESGMPKERFSAEFPKEGPSILRIQQVVRGDSAAYFCASSKEGRLNTEAFFGQGTRLTVV.

V gene TRBV3-1 combines with J gene TRBJ1-1; D not certain. The ends were cut back, 1 base at V and 3 bases at J, with 6 bases in the middle. The CDR3 covers 13 residues. Germline lookup yields CDR1 LGHDT and CDR2 YNNKEL (reference sequence). CDR3 protein: CASSQGEDTEAFF. CDR3 nucleotide sequence: TGTGCCAGCAGCCAAGGGGAGGACACTGAAGCTTTCTTT.

The chain couples TRBV4-2 to TRBJ2-7; D might be TRBD2 (5 bases). The V gene's germline CDR1 is LGHNA and CDR2 YNFKEQ. V lost 0 bases, J lost 6 bases, and 12 bases lay in between. CDR3 length: 14 residues. The CDR3 loop reads CASSQDYGAGEQYF. DNA of the CDR3: TGTGCCAGCAGCCAAGATTATGGTGCGGGCGAGCAGTACTTC.

The chain employs TRBV14 and TRBJ1-6; D may be TRBD1 (6 bases). CDR1 is SGHDN and CDR2 is FVKESK in the germline V gene. CDR3 length: 14 amino acids. Trimming left V 4 bases short and J 8 bases short, with 12 bases between. The CDR3 here is CASSPWTDDSPLHF. CDR3 coding DNA: TGTGCCAGCAGCCCCTGGACAGATGATTCACCCCTCCACTTT.